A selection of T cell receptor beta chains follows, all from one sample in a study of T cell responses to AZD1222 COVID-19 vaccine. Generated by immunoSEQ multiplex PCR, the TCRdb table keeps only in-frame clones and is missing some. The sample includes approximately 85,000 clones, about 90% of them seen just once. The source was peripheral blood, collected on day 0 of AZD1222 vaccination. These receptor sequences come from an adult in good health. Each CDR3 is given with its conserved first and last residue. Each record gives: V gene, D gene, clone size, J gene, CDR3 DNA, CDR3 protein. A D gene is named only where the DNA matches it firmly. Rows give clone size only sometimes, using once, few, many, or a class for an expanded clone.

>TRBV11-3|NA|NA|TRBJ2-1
TGTGCCAGCAGCTTGGGGGGTAGCTCCTACAATGAGCAGTTCTTC
CASSLGGSSYNEQFF
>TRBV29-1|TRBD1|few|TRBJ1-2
TGCAGCGTTGATCCCGGGACAGGATTTGGCTACACCTTC
CSVDPGTGFGYTF
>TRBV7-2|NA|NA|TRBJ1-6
TGTGCCAGCAGCCTCCGGACACGAACAATTAATTCACCCCTCCACTTT
CASSLRTRTINSPLHF
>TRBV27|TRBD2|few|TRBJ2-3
TGTGCCACCGCGCCTAGCGGGGGGGCCCCGGATACGCAGTATTTT
CATAPSGGAPDTQYF
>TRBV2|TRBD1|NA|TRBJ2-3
TGTGCCAGCAGCCGGGGGACAGGTACAACAGATACGCAGTATTTT
CASSRGTGTTDTQYF
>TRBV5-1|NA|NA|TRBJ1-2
TGCGCCAGCAGTTTGGACCCGGCGGTAGGGAGCTATGGCTACACCTTC
CASSLDPAVGSYGYTF
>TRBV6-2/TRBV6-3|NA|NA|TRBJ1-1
TGTGCCAGCAGTCCGGAAATGAACACTGAAGCTTTCTTT
CASSPEMNTEAFF
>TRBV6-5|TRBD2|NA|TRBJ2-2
TGTGCCAGCAGGCGTAGCGGGGGGAGCGGGGAGCTGTTTTTT
CASRRSGGSGELFF
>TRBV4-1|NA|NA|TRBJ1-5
TGCGCCAGCAGCCAAGAGGGTGGGAGCAATCAGCCCCAGCATTTT
CASSQEGGSNQPQHF
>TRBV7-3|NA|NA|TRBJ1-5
TGTGCCAGCAGCCTTAAGGGGGGAGGCGGCCAGCCCCAGCATTTT
CASSLKGGGGQPQHF
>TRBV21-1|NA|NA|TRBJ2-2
TGTGCCAGCAGCAACCGGACAGGGGGTACCGGGGAGCTGTTTTTT
CASSNRTGGTGELFF
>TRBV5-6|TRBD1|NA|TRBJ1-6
TGTGCCAGCAGCTTAAGACAGGGCTTCTATAATTCACCCCTCCACTTT
CASSLRQGFYNSPLHF
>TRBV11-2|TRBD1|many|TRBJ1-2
TGTGCCAGCAGCTTAGGACAGGGCCACTATGGCTACACCTTC
CASSLGQGHYGYTF
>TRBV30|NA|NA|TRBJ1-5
TGTGCCTGGAGTAGGGGGGCCGACAATCAGCCCCAGCATTTT
CAWSRGADNQPQHF
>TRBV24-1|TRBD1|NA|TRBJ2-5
TGTGCCACCGCTGGGACAGCGCAAGAGACCCAGTACTTC
CATAGTAQETQYF
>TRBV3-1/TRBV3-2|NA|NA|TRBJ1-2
TGTGCCAGCGCTACAGAGGGCGGCTACACCTTC
CASATEGGYTF
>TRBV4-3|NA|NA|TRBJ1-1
TGCGCCAGCAGCCTCGGCCCTGAAGCTTTCTTT
CASSLGPEAFF
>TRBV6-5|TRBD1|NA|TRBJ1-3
TGTGCCAGTGCCAGACAGGGTGGTGGAAACACCATATATTTT
CASARQGGGNTIYF
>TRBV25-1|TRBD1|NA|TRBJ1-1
TGTGCCAGCAGTTACCCAGGGGGAAACACTGAAGCTTTCTTT
CASSYPGGNTEAFF
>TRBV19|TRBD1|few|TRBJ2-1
TGTGCCAGTATAGGGGGCGGGTACAATGAGCAGTTCTTC
CASIGGGYNEQFF
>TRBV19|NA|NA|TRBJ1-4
TGTGCCAGTAGTATCCCCGGGACACACAATGAAAAACTGTTTTTT
CASSIPGTHNEKLFF
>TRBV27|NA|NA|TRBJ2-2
TGTGCCAGCAGGACCGGTGGGGGGCCCACCGGGGAGCTGTTTTTT
CASRTGGGPTGELFF
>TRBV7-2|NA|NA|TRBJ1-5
TGTGCCAGCAGCTTTCCCGGGAACAATCAGCCCCAGCATTTT
CASSFPGNNQPQHF
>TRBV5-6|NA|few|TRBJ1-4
TGTGCCAGCAGCCCACTCGTCCCCGGGGGAAAACTGTTTTTT
CASSPLVPGGKLFF
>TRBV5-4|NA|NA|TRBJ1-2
TGTGCCAGCAGCTTGGGGGGGGTTACTAACTATGGCTACACCTTC
CASSLGGVTNYGYTF
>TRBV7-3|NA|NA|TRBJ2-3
TGTGCCAGCAGCCCCGGGGACTCCGCCCTATTTACGCAGTATTTT
CASSPGDSALFTQYF
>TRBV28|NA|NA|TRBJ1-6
TGTGCCAGCAGTAACAACAGGGTGAATTCACCCCTCCACTTT
CASSNNRVNSPLHF
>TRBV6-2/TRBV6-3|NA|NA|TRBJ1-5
TGTGCCAGCAGTCGCGGAGATAGCAATCAGCCCCAGCATTTT
CASSRGDSNQPQHF
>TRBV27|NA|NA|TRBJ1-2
TGTGCCAGCAGTCCGCAGGGTTGGTGGGGCTACACCTTC
CASSPQGWWGYTF
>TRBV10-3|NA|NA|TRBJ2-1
TGTGCCATCAAGGGTCTCCACGAGCAGTTCTTC
CAIKGLHEQFF
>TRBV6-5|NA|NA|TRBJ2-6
TGTGCCAGCAGGGATCGAGGGGCTGGGGCCAACGTCCTGACTTTC
CASRDRGAGANVLTF
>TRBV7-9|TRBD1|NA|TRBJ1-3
TGTGCCGCGGCAGGGGGCTACGGAAACACCATATATTTT
CAAAGGYGNTIYF
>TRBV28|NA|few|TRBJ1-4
TGTGCCAGCAGTTTAGTGGGTGAAAAACTGTTTTTT
CASSLVGEKLFF
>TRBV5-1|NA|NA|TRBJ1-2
TGCGCCAGCAGCGAGGGAGTGGCAAGTGGCTACACCTTC
CASSEGVASGYTF
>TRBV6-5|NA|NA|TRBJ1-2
TGTGCCAGCAGTTACGTACCTGGGGCAGGATCTGGCTACACCTTC
CASSYVPGAGSGYTF
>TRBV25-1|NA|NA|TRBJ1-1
TGTGCCAGCAGTTTCGGTGGTCCGAACACTGAAGCTTTCTTT
CASSFGGPNTEAFF
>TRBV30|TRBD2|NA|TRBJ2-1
TGTGCCTGGAGTGTACAGGGCGGGGGGCTATACAATGAGCAGTTCTTC
CAWSVQGGGLYNEQFF
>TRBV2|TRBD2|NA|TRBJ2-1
TGTGCCAGCAGTGTTGGGACTAGCGGGCCGTCCTACAATGAGCAGTTCTTC
CASSVGTSGPSYNEQFF
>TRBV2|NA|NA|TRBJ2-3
TGTGCCAGCAGGGGGAGGTATACGCAGTATTTT
CASRGRYTQYF
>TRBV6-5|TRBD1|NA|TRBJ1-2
TGTGCCAGCAGTTACTCAACAGGGGGAAGCGTCTATGGCTACACCTTC
CASSYSTGGSVYGYTF
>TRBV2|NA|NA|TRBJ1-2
TGTGCCAGCAGTGGAGCCTGGACAGCTAACTATGGCTACACCTTC
CASSGAWTANYGYTF